This T cell receptor beta chain was recorded in a study of patients and donors after allogeneic stem cell transplantation. This clonotype was seen ten or more times. TCRdb redid the calling of the RT-PCR reads with MiXCR, one entry per CDR3 protein. The repertoire has about 410,000 distinct CDR3 sequences, 16% of them found once; the top ten carry around 6.8%. The CDR3 contains 13 residues. Per the germline V gene, CDR1 is MGHRA and CDR2 is YSYEKL. The junction had 5 bases not matched to a gene; V was cut back by 8 bases and J by 3 bases. V gene TRBV4-1 combines with J gene TRBJ2-5, with 8 bases lining up with TRBD1. The sequence was obtained from a human donor who was either an allogeneic HSCT recipient or a stem cell or donor lymphocyte infusion donor (not recorded which). It is not recorded whose cells these are; they may come from a transplant donor. The specimen sequenced was blood, either unsorted or a sorted T cell fraction (not recorded which). In DNA form, the CDR3 reads TGCGCCAGCGCAGGGGGCAGTGAAGAGACCCAGTACTTC. As protein: CASAGGSEETQYF.